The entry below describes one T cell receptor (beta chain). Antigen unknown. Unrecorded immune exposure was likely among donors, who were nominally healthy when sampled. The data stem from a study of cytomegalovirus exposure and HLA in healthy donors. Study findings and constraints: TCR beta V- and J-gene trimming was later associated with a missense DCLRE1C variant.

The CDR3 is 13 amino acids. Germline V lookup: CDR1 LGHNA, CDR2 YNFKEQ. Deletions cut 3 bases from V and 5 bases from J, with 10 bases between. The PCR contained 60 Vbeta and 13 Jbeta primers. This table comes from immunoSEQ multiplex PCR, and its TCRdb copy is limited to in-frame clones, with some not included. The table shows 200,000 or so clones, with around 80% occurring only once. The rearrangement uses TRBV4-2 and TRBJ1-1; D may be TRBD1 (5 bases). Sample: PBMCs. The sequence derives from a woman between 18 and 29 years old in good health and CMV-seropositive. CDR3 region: CASSHSGRTEAFF. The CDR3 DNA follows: TGTGCCAGCAGCCATTCAGGGCGGACTGAAGCTTTCTTT.